This T cell receptor (beta chain) was profiled in a study of cytotoxic CD8 clonotypes in ibrutinib-treated CLL. Study information: Responses: approximately 25 partial, 2 complete; after median approximately 70 months, about 15 stayed remitted, approximately twelve progressed. Productive templates averaged about 250,000 per sample, and productive rearrangements 94,082. Median treatment time before response sampling was around twelve months, range 6 to 36.

The method was immunoSEQ multiplex PCR; TCRdb's version includes in-frame clones alone and lacks a portion of them. The sample includes around 76,000 clones, roughly 83% of them seen just once. The germline V gene encodes CDR1 LNHNV and CDR2 YYDKDF (reference sequence). This CDR3 is 13 amino acids long. Trimming at V came to 8 bases and at J to 5 bases, leaving 5 bases not matched to a gene. The chain links TRBV15 to TRBJ2-1; 8 bases are a match to TRBD1. Sequencing was performed on PBMCs, taken after 24 months of ibrutinib treatment. The TCR sequence derives from a human donor with chronic lymphocytic leukemia. The CDR3 DNA is TGTGCCACCGGACAGGGAGCCCACAATGAGCAGTTCTTC. Protein: CATGQGAHNEQFF.